This entry concerns a single T cell receptor (beta chain). Antigen: not known. The junction differs from germline at one of its ends, possibly a read error. A split of CD4+ cells into CD45RA+ naive and CD45RA-negative memory subsets was performed. This sample is drawn from a study of shared clonotypes between healthy human individuals. Study information: Per donor, three plates held CD4 naive cells, three held CD4 memory, two held CD8 naive and one held CD8 memory. General study findings and limits: Limited genetic and exposure-history diversity came from having few donors.

Only in-frame clones appear in the TCRdb table, and some are missing; sequencing was by immunoSEQ multiplex PCR. In the table there are approximately 2.4 million clones, approximately 95% of which are singletons. The source material was naive CD4+ T cells sorted from blood. Subset reported: CD45RA+ positively selected. This TCR came from a man between 18 and 35 years old in good health.

CDR3 protein: CTSSLRTASYEQYF. The CDR3 DNA is TGTACCAGCAGCCTGAGAACAGCATCCTACGAGCAGTACTTC. This rearrangement joins TRBV7-8 to TRBJ2-7; no reliable D call. The CDR3 totals 14 residues. CDR1 is SGHVS, CDR2 FQNEAQ, per germline.